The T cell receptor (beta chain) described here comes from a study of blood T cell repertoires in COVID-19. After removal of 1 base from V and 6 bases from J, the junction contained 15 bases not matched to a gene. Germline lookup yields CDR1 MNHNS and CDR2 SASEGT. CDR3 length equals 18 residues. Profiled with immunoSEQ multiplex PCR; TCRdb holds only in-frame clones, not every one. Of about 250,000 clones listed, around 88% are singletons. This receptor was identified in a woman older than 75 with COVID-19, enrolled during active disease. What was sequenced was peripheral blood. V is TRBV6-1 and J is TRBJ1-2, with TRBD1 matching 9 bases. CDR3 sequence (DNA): TGTGCCAGCAGTGAAGTTAGGGTCCCGGGACAGGGAGTTGATGGCTACACCTTC. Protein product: CASSEVRVPGQGVDGYTF.